This note documents a single T cell receptor beta chain sequence. As handled by the study authors: Estimated nucleated cell counts came from reference gene primer amplification. Assay: immunoSEQ multiplex PCR; the TCRdb copy retains only in-frame clones and omits some. V and J calls and clone size are copied from that table; D and trimming were computed from the DNA. The data show 180,000 or so clones, with 86% seen just once and 8% to 10% held by the top ten. This specimen comes from a study of blood T cell repertoires in COVID-19. Study-wide context: Spain, Italy and the United States supplied samples that represented acute and convalescent COVID-19. T cells, B-cell-depleted T cells, or PBMCs supplied cDNA or gDNA.

The sample was peripheral blood. The receptor's source is a man in his sixties with acute or convalescent COVID-19.

The CDR3 DNA sequence: TGTGCCAGCCATACCCCCGGCGGGAGTTACGAGCAGTACTTC. This sequence encodes CASHTPGGSYEQYF. The chain has TRBV6-5 and TRBJ2-7; 7 bases are a match to TRBD2. Germline V gives CDR1 MNHEY, CDR2 SVGAGI. J gave up 4 bases and V 8 bases, and 11 bases lay outside the gene matches. The CDR3 spans 14 residues.